These T cell receptor beta chains were read from a single sample in a study of T-cell reconstitution after alpha-beta-depleted transplantation in children. TCRdb reprocessed the PCR reads via MiXCR and lists one record per CDR3 protein. Altogether just over 950,000 distinct CDR3 sequences are present, around 30% being singletons, with the ten largest covering over 25%. The input for sequencing was PBMCs, mostly from graft donor cells, taken 360 days after TCRalphabeta/CD19-depleted stem cell transplant. The receptors originated from a boy under three years old who had a stem cell transplant for SCID, so the T cells may come from the graft donor. The CDR3 runs from the conserved cysteine through the conserved F or W. D genes are given only for firm matches. The size entry is marked missing in some rows and otherwise reads once, few, many or a size class.

>-|TRBJ2-3|-|TRBV29-1
CSGAWTDTQYF
TGCAGCGGAGCGTGGACAGATACGCAGTATTTT
>-|TRBJ1-1|-|TRBV5-1
CASSLASTGEYKMNTEAFF
TGCGCCAGCAGCTTGGCTTCCACAGGAGAGTACAAGATGAACACTGAAGCTTTCTTT
>-|TRBJ2-5|-|TRBV2
CASSAIRGTQYF
TGTGCCAGCAGTGCCATTCGAGGGACCCAGTACTTC
>-|TRBJ2-7|TRBD1|TRBV15
CATSRTGNSYEQYF
TGTGCCACCAGCCGGACAGGGAACTCCTACGAGCAGTACTTC
>-|TRBJ2-5|-|TRBV20-1
CSARGGGPLWETQYF
TGCAGTGCTAGGGGGGGGGGCCCCTTATGGGAGACCCAGTACTTC
>-|TRBJ2-1|-|TRBV28
CASSPPISTYNEQFF
TGTGCCAGCAGTCCCCCCATTTCCACCTACAATGAGCAGTTCTTC
>few|TRBJ2-5|TRBD2|TRBV5-1
CASSLAYRGGQETQYF
TGCGCCAGCAGCTTGGCCTATCGGGGGGGCCAAGAGACCCAGTACTTC
>few|TRBJ2-7|TRBD1|TRBV4-2
CASSQGGRMGGQGRYEQYF
TGTGCCAGCAGCCAAGGGGGAAGAATGGGAGGACAGGGGCGGTACGAGCAGTACTTC
>many|TRBJ2-7|-|TRBV27
CASSLSGGEISYEQYF
TGTGCCAGCAGTTTATCGGGGGGCGAAATCTCCTACGAGCAGTACTTC
>few|TRBJ2-1|-|TRBV7-2
CASSAPGSVYNEQFF
TGTGCCAGCAGCGCGCCCGGGAGCGTTTACAATGAGCAGTTCTTC
>few|TRBJ2-3|TRBD2|TRBV5-6
CASSFLYAGVGTDTQYF
TGTGCCAGCAGCTTCCTGTATGCGGGAGTGGGCACAGATACGCAGTATTTT